Listed below are T cell receptor beta chains from one sample, sequenced in a study of cytomegalovirus exposure and HLA in healthy donors. Some clones are missing from TCRdb's copy, which holds only in-frame ones; the method was immunoSEQ multiplex PCR. The table has fewer than 150,000 clones, roughly four fifths seen once. Sequenced sample: PBMCs. The receptors derive from a human donor in good health. CDR3s include the opening cysteine and the closing phenylalanine or tryptophan. D genes are given only for firm matches. Clone sizes are given selectively: once, few, many, or a class where the clone is expanded.

NA NA TRBJ1-5 TRBV27 TGTGCCAGCAGTGATTCAGGGCAGCCCCAGCATTTT CASSDSGQPQHF
NA NA TRBJ2-3 TRBV11-3 TGTGCCAGCAGCTTAGGAGAAAGCACAGATACGCAGTATTTT CASSLGESTDTQYF
NA NA TRBJ2-1 TRBV7-9 TGTGCCAGCAGCTTAATAGCTGAAAATGAGCAGTTCTTC CASSLIAENEQFF
NA once TRBJ2-1 TRBV7-8 TGTGCCAGCAGGACAAGGGGGGGCCGAGTCGATGAGCAGTTCTTC CASRTRGGRVDEQFF
NA NA TRBJ2-1 TRBV6-6 TGTGCCAGCTGGGTTGGGGGGGCCATCTACAATGAGCAGTTCTTC CASWVGGAIYNEQFF
NA NA TRBJ2-1 TRBV7-6 TGTGCCAGCCAACCCCAGGCCTCCCCTTACAATGAGCAGTTCTTC CASQPQASPYNEQFF
NA few TRBJ2-1 TRBV11-3 TGTGCCAGCAGCCCCCGCGGGATCATATACAATGAGCAGTTCTTC CASSPRGIIYNEQFF
TRBD2 NA TRBJ2-5 TRBV16 TGTGCCAGCAGCCAGCGGGGGGGCCGTGAGACCCAGTACTTC CASSQRGGRETQYF
NA NA TRBJ1-4 TRBV28 TGTGCCAGCAGTTCCGCAGGGTTTAATGAAAAACTGTTTTTT CASSSAGFNEKLFF
NA NA TRBJ1-2 TRBV7-2 TGTGCCAGCAGCTTAGCCCGCGACTATGGCTACACCTTC CASSLARDYGYTF
NA few TRBJ2-3 TRBV28 TGTGCCAGCAGTTCCCGGGATCTCACAGATACGCAGTATTTT CASSSRDLTDTQYF
TRBD2 few TRBJ2-1 TRBV28 TGTGCCAGCAGTGGCGGGGGGGTACTTGATGAGCAGTTCTTC CASSGGGVLDEQFF
NA few TRBJ2-7 TRBV6-5 TGTGCCAGCAGTTACAGAGCAGGGTCCTACGAGCAGTACTTC CASSYRAGSYEQYF
NA NA TRBJ2-3 TRBV29-1 TGCAGCGTTGAAGGGACAGAAAATACCACAGATACGCAGTATTTT CSVEGTENTTDTQYF
TRBD1 once TRBJ1-2 TRBV7-2 TGTGCCAGCAGCCCATCCTCCGACAGGGTGGGTGGCTACACCTTC CASSPSSDRVGGYTF
TRBD1 once TRBJ2-7 TRBV18 TGTGCCAGCTCACCAGGACAGGGCCACGAGCAGTACTTC CASSPGQGHEQYF
NA few TRBJ1-2 TRBV5-6 TGTGCCAGCAGGTCTGGGGGGTTCTATGGCTACACCTTC CASRSGGFYGYTF
NA NA TRBJ1-2 TRBV5-1 TGCGCCAGCAGCACCGGCGGGGATCCGGTCGGCTACACCTTC CASSTGGDPVGYTF
TRBD1 NA TRBJ1-6 TRBV5-6 TGTGCCAGCAGCTTTCGGGACAGGGAAAATTCACCCCTCCACTTT CASSFRDRENSPLHF
NA NA TRBJ2-7 TRBV27 TGTGCCAGCAGTTTATTCGCGGGGTCGATGGCCGAGCAGTACTTC CASSLFAGSMAEQYF
TRBD2 NA TRBJ2-1 TRBV7-8 TGTGCCAGCAGCCCCGGACTAGCCAGTGAGCAGTTCTTC CASSPGLASEQFF
NA NA TRBJ1-1 TRBV18 TGTGCCAGCTCACCCCCCGGACAAGTCGTAGGCACTGAAGCTTTCTTT CASSPPGQVVGTEAFF
TRBD2 NA TRBJ2-7 TRBV27 TGTGCCAGCAGTTTATCTAGCGGGTACTACGAGCAGTACTTC CASSLSSGYYEQYF
TRBD2 NA TRBJ2-1 TRBV27 TGTGCCAGCAGTAGCGGGAGAAGGGGCAATGAGCAGTTCTTC CASSSGRRGNEQFF
TRBD1 NA TRBJ2-4 TRBV6-1 TGTGCCAGCAGTGAAATCGGGGACAGGGGATACATTCAGTACTTC CASSEIGDRGYIQYF
TRBD1 NA TRBJ2-7 TRBV9 TGTGCCAGCAGCGTAGACAGGGGGGTTGGCGAGCAGTACTTC CASSVDRGVGEQYF